The T cell receptor beta chain described here comes from a study of CD8 T cells in ankylosing spondylitis. Findings and caveats of the study: In ankylosing spondylitis blood, a motif of seven or eight highly homologous TCR beta variants appeared characteristic. Some motif variants had been reported before (in reactive arthritis synovial fluid and blood).

Using its own MiXCR run on the 5' RACE reads, TCRdb lists one record per CDR3 protein. The sample yields over 600,000 distinct CDR3 sequences, roughly 19% seen once. The germline V and J ends were trimmed by 4 bases and 3 bases, with 9 bases remaining between them. The CDR3 length is 13 residues. Per germline, CDR1 SGHTA and CDR2 FQGNSA. In its sample, this clonotype was seen many times. Its antigen is not identified. The receptor comes from a male donor with ankylosing spondylitis. The sample consisted of blood, either unsorted or a sorted T cell fraction (not recorded which). V and J are TRBV7-2 and TRBJ1-1; D is uncertain. For the CDR3, the DNA is TGTGCCAGCAGCTCTCAGAGGGACACTGAAGCTTTCTTT. Translating it yields CASSSQRDTEAFF.